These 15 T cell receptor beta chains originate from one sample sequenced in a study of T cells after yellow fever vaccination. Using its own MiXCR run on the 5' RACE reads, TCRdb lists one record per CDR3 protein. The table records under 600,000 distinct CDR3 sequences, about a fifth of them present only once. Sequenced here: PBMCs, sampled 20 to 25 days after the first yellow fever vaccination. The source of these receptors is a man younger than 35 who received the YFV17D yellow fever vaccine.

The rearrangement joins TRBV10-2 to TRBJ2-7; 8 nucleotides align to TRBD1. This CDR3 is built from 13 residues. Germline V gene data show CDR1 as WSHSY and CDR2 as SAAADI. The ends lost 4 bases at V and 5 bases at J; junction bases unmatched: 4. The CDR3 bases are TGCGCCAGCAGTGGGGGGACAGGCAACGAGCAGTACTTC. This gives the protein CASSGGTGNEQYF.

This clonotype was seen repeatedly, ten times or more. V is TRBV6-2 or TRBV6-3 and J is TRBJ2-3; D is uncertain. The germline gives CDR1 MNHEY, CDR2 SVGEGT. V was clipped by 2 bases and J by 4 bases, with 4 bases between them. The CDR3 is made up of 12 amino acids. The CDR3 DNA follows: TGTGCCAGCAGTTACCGGTCAGATACGCAGTATTTT. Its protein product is CASSYRSDTQYF.

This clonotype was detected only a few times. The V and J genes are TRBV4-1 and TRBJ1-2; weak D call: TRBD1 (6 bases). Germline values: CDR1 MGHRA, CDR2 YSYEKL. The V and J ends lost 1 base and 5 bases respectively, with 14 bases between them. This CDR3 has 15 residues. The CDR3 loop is CASSQAGGLSYGYTF. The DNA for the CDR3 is TGCGCCAGCAGCCAAGCTGGGGGGCTGAGTTATGGCTACACCTTC.

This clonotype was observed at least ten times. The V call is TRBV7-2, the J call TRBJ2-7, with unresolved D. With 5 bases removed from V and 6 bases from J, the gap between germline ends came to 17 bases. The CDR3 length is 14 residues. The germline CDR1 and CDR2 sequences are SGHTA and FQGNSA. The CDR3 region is CASSLGPTPLEQYF. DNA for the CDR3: TGTGCCAGCAGCCTCGGACCCACACCCCTCGAGCAGTACTTC.

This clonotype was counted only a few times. CDR3: CASSRGQGAGEKLFF. DNA of the CDR3: TGTGCCAGCAGCCGCGGACAGGGGGCCGGTGAAAAACTGTTTTTT. The chain has TRBV28 and TRBJ1-4; 11 positions agree with TRBD1. The CDR3 is 15 amino acids. J gave up 7 bases and V 6 bases, and 7 bases lay outside the gene matches. CDR1 and CDR2 (germline): MDHEN, SYDVKM.

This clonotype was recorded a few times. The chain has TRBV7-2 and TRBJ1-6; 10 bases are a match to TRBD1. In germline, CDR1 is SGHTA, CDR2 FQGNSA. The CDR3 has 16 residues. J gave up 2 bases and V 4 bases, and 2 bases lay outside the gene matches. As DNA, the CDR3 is TGTGCCAGCAGCTCAGGACAGGGGGCCTATAATTCACCCCTCCACTTT. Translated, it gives CASSSGQGAYNSPLHF.

CDR3 sequence: CASSLTGGLAGPGELFF. CDR3 DNA sequence: TGTGCCAGCAGCTTAACGGGCGGACTAGCGGGGCCCGGGGAGCTGTTTTTT. This chain links TRBV7-3 with TRBJ2-2, with 12 positions matching TRBD2. Trimming at V came to 0 bases and at J to 6 bases, leaving 5 bases not matched to a gene. Germline CDR1 reads SGHTA; CDR2 reads FQGTGA. The CDR3 loop spans 17 amino acids. The variable domain in full, completed from reference TRBV7-3 and TRBJ2-2, reads GAGVSQTPSNKVTEKGKYVELRCDPISGHTALYWYRQSLGQGPEFLIYFQGTGAADDSGLPNDRFFAVRPEGSVSTLKIQRTERGDSAVYLCASSLTGGLAGPGELFFGEGSRLTVL.

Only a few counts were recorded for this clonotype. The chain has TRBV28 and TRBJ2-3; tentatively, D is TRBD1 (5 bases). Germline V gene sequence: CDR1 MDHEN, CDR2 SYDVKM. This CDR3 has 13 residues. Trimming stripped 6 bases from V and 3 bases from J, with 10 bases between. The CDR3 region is CASRLQGTDTQYF. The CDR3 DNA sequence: TGTGCCAGCAGGTTGCAGGGTACAGATACGCAGTATTTT.

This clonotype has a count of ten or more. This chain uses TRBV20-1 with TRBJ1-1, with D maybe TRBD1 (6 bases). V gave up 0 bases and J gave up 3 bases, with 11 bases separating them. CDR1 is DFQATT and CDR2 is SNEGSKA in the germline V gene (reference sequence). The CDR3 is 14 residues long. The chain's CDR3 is CSARDGDTYTEAFF. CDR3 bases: TGCAGTGCTAGAGATGGGGACACATACACTGAAGCTTTCTTT.

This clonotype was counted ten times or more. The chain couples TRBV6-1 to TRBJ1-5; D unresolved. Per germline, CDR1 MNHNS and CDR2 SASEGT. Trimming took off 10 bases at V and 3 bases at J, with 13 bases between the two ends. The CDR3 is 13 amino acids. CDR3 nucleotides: TGTGCCACTTGCCCGGCAGCCAATCAGCCCCAGCATTTT. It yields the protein CATCPAANQPQHF.

In DNA form, the CDR3 reads TGTGCCAGCAGTTCCCGGCGGGACAGTCAGCCCCAGCATTTT. It codes for CASSSRRDSQPQHF. The chain couples TRBV12-3 or TRBV12-4 to TRBJ1-5, with 7 bases lining up with TRBD1. Losses at the gene ends were 4 bases for V and 6 bases for J; bases not matched to a gene: 6. This CDR3 comprises 14 residues.

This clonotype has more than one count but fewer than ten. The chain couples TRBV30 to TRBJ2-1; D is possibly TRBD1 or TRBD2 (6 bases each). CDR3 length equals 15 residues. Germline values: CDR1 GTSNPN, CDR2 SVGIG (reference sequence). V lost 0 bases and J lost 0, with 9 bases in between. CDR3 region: CAWSVGGFSYNEQFF. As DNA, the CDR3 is TGTGCCTGGAGTGTAGGGGGGTTCTCCTACAATGAGCAGTTCTTC.

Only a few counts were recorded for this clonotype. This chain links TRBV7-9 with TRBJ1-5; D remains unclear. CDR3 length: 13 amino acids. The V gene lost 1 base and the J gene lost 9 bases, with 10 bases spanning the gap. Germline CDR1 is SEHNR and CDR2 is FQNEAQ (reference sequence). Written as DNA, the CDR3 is TGTGCCAGCAGCTTAGAGGAGGGAACGCCCCAGCATTTT. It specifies CASSLEEGTPQHF.

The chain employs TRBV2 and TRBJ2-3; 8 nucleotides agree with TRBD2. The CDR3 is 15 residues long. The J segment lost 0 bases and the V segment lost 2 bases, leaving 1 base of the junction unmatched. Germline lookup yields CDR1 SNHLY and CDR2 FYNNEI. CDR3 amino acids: CASSESSGSTDTQYF. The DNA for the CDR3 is TGTGCCAGCAGTGAATCTAGCGGGAGCACAGATACGCAGTATTTT.

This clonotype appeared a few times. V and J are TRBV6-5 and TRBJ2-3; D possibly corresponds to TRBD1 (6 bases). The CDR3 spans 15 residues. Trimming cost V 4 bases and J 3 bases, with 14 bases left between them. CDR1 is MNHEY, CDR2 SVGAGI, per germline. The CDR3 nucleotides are TGTGCCAGCAGTTTACGCGGAACAGGGACAGATACGCAGTATTTT. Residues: CASSLRGTGTDTQYF.